Sequencing of this T cell receptor (beta chain) was carried out in a study of T cells after yellow fever vaccination. The CDR3 sequence is 13 residues long. Trimming left V 5 bases short and J 6 bases short, with 13 bases between. MiXCR, applied by TCRdb to the 5' RACE reads, yields one record per CDR3 protein. The sample shows some 350,000 distinct CDR3 sequences, 3% to 4.5% of them seen only once. This receptor was taken from a man aged 18 to 30 who received the YFV17D yellow fever vaccine. The starting material was PBMCs, obtained 5 days after the yellow fever booster vaccination. The J gene is TRBJ1-2, the V gene TRBV12-3 or TRBV12-4; D might be TRBD1 (6 bases). CDR3 DNA sequence: TGTGCCAGCAGTGTTACAGGGACGGATGGCTACACCTTC. The encoded protein is CASSVTGTDGYTF.